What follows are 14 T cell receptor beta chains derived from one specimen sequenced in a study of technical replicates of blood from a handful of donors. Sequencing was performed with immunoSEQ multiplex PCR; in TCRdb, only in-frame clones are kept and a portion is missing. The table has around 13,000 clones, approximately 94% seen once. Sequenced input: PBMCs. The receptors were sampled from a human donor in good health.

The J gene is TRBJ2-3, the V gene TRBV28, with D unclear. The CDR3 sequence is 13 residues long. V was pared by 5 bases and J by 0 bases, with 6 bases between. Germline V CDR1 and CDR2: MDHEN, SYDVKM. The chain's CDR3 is CASSPFSTDTQYF. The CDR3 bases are TGTGCCAGCAGTCCCTTTAGCACAGATACGCAGTATTTT.

DNA for the CDR3: TGTGCCTGGAGCGGCTTTGCGGGAGGGCGGGGAGATACGCAGTATTTT. Translating it yields CAWSGFAGGRGDTQYF. The genes are TRBV30 and TRBJ2-3; 9 positions agree with TRBD2. The CDR3 sequence is 16 residues long. V shed 3 bases, J shed 5 bases, and the junction held 12 bases outside the gene matches. CDR1 is GTSNPN, CDR2 SVGIG, per germline (reference sequence).

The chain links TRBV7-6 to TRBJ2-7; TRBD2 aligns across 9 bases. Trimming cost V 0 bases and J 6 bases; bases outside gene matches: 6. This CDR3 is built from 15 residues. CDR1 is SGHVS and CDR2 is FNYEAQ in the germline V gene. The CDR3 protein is CASSLAQGGRVEQYF. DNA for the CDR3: TGTGCCAGCAGCTTAGCGCAGGGCGGGAGGGTCGAGCAGTACTTC.

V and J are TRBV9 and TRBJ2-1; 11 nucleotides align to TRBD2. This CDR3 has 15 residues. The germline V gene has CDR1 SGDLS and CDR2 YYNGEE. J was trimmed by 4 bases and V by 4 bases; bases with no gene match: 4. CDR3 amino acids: CASSQTSGSYNEQFF. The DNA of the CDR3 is TGTGCCAGCAGCCAAACTAGCGGGAGTTACAATGAGCAGTTCTTC.

CDR3 amino acids: CASSQDGGSYNEQFF. CDR3 coding DNA: TGTGCCAGCAGCCAAGACGGCGGGAGCTACAATGAGCAGTTCTTC. This chain joins TRBV4-2 and TRBJ2-1, with 7 bases lining up with TRBD2. The CDR3 extends over 15 amino acids. CDR1 is LGHNA and CDR2 is YNFKEQ in the germline V gene. J lost 3 bases, V lost 0 bases, and 2 bases had no gene match.

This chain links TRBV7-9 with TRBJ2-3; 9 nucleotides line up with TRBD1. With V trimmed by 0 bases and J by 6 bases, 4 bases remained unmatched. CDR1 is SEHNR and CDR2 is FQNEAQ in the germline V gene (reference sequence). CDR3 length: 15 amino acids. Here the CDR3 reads CASSLAWTGDDTQYF. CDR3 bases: TGTGCCAGCAGCTTAGCGTGGACAGGGGACGATACGCAGTATTTT.

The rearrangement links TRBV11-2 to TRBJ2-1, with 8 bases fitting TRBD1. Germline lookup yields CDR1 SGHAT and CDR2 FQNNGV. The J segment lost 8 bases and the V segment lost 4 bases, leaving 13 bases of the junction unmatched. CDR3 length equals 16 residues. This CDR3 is CASSWGDRRKRDEQFF. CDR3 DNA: TGTGCCAGCAGCTGGGGGGACAGGAGGAAGCGTGATGAGCAGTTCTTC. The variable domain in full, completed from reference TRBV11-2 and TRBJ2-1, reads EAGVAQSPRYKIIEKRQSVAFWCNPISGHATLYWYQQILGQGPKLLIQFQNNGVVDDSQLPKDRFSAERLKGVDSTLKIQPAKLEDSAVYLCASSWGDRRKRDEQFFGPGTRLTVL.

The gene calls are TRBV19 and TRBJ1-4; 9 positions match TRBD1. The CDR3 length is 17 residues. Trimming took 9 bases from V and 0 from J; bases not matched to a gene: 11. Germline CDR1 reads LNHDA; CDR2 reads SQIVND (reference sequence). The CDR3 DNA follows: TGTGCCAGCCAACAGGGGGCGGCGTCCGCAACTAATGAAAAACTGTTTTTT. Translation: CASQQGAASATNEKLFF.

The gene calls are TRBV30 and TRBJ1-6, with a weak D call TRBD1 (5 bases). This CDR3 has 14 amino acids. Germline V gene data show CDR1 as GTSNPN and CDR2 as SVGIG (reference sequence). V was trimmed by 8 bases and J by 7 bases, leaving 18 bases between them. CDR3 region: CATSVAGLNSPLHF. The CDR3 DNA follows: TGTGCCACCTCGGTAGCAGGGCTGAATTCACCCCTCCACTTT.

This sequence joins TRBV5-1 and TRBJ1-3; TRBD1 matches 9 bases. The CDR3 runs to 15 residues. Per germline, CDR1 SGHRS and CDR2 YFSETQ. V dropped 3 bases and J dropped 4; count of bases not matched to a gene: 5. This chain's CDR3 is CASSSGTGPGNTIYF. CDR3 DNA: TGCGCCAGCAGCTCCGGGACAGGGCCGGGAAACACCATATATTTT.

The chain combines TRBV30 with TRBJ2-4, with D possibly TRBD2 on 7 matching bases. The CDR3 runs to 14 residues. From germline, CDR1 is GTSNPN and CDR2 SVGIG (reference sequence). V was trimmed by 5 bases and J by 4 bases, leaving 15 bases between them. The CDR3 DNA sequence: TGTGCCTGGGATACAGGGAGGGAGAAAAACATTCAGTACTTC. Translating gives CAWDTGREKNIQYF.

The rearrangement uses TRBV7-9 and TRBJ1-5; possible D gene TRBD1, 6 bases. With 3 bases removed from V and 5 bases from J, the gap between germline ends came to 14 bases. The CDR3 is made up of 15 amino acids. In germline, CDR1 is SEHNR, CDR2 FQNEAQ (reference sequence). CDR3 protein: CASSFGTFADQPQHF. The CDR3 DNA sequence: TGTGCCAGCAGCTTTGGGACATTTGCCGATCAGCCCCAGCATTTT.

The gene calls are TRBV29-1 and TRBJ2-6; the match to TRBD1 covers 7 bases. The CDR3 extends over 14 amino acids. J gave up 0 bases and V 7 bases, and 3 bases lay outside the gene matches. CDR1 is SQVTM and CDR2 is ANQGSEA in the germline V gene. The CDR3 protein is CSAQGDSGANVLTF. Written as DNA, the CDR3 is TGCAGCGCCCAGGGGGACTCTGGGGCCAACGTCCTGACTTTC.

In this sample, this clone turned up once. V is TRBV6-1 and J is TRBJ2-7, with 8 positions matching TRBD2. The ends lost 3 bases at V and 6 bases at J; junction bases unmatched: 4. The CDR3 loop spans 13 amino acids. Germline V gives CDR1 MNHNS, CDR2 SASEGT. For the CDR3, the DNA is TGTGCCAGCAGTGAGGCTAGCGGGCTCGAGCAGTACTTC. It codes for CASSEASGLEQYF.